What follows is one TCR beta chain and its context. The data are from a study of blood T cells in healthy people across ages. Through a sample-barcoded 5' primer and a J-beta primer mix, a second PCR was run for roughly 6 to 11 cycles. Using its own MiXCR run on the 5' RACE reads, TCRdb lists one record per CDR3 protein. The data show approximately 940,000 distinct CDR3 sequences, around 48% seen once. This receptor was identified in a young man in good health. Material: blood.

In DNA form, the CDR3 reads TGTGCCAGCAGATCACTAGCGGTTAACAATGAGCAGTTCTTC. Amino acid sequence: CASRSLAVNNEQFF. The V and J genes are TRBV7-2 and TRBJ2-1; 8 nucleotides line up with TRBD2. The CDR3 length is 14 residues. V was pared by 6 bases and J by 5 bases, with 6 bases of the junction left unmatched. Germline CDR1 SGHTA, CDR2 FQGNSA.